The rows below give T cell receptor beta chains drawn from one sample of a study of T cell repertoires in cytomegalovirus infection. TCRdb ran MiXCR on the reads and lists one entry per CDR3 protein. The top ten hold 24% of the sample, which has about 490,000 distinct CDR3 sequences, more than 15% seen once. The source material was CD8+ T cells from PBMCs. These receptor sequences come from a human donor in good health (CMV status not recorded). Some clones in this sample may be carry-over from other donors' samples. Each CDR3 is given with its conserved first and last residue. A D gene is named only where the DNA matches it firmly. Clone size is not always given. Where it is, it says once, few, many or a class for expanded clones.

v_gene	abundance	d_gene	j_gene	CDR3nt	CDR3aa
TRBV19	NA	NA	TRBJ2-1	TGTGCCAGTAGCATCAGCGCATCCTACAATGAGCAGTTCTTC	CASSISASYNEQFF
TRBV4-1	many	NA	TRBJ1-6	TGCGCCAGCAGCCAAGGGCTATCGATGGTCTACTATAATTCACCCCTCCACTTT	CASSQGLSMVYYNSPLHF
TRBV28	few	NA	TRBJ2-1	TGTGCCAGCAGTTTATGGAACAAAAGACATGAGCAGTTCTTC	CASSLWNKRHEQFF
TRBV10-3	NA	TRBD2	TRBJ2-7	TGTGCCAGTTGGGCCGGGGGGGTAGGTCGAAGCGAGCAGTACTTC	CASWAGGVGRSEQYF
TRBV20-1	NA	TRBD1	TRBJ1-1	TGCAGTGGTATAACCGGGACAGAGGACACTGAAGCTTTCTTT	CSGITGTEDTEAFF
TRBV7-6	many	NA	TRBJ1-1	TGTGCCAGCAGCTTAGGGGGGAAGGGAAAGGGGACTGAAGCTTTCTTT	CASSLGGKGKGTEAFF
TRBV27	few	NA	TRBJ1-1	TGTGCCAGCAGTGAACAGGGTAATGAAGCTTTCTTT	CASSEQGNEAFF
TRBV12-3/TRBV12-4	many	TRBD1	TRBJ2-7	TGTGCCAGCAGGGGCAGCCGGGACAGGGGGCCCTACGAGCAGTACTTC	CASRGSRDRGPYEQYF
TRBV4-1	NA	NA	TRBJ2-1	TGTGCCAGCAGCCAGGGGGGGGGCGGCAATGAGCAGTTCTTC	CASSQGGGGNEQFF
TRBV7-9	NA	TRBD2	TRBJ2-1	TGTGCCAGCAGCTTAGCGGGAGGGCCGGGGCATGAGCAGTTCTTC	CASSLAGGPGHEQFF
TRBV2	few	TRBD1	TRBJ1-4	TGTGCCAGCAGTACCACGGGACAGGCGAATGAAAAACTGTTTTTT	CASSTTGQANEKLFF
TRBV9	NA	NA	TRBJ1-2	TGTGCCAGCAGCGTTCATCCTCTCTACGGCTACACCTTC	CASSVHPLYGYTF
TRBV6-1	NA	NA	TRBJ1-3	TGTGCCAGCAGTGATAGGAAGGACTCAAGCTCTGGAAACACCATATATTTT	CASSDRKDSSSGNTIYF
TRBV11-2	many	TRBD1	TRBJ2-2	TGTGCCAGCAGCTGGCCCGGACAGGGGAACACCGGGGAGCTGTTTTTT	CASSWPGQGNTGELFF
TRBV7-8	many	NA	TRBJ2-7	TGTGCCAGCAGCCGATGGGACAGAGAGGGGGGATACTCCTACGAGCAGTACTTC	CASSRWDREGGYSYEQYF
TRBV10-3	NA	TRBD1	TRBJ1-2	TGTGCCATCAGTGACTCGGCAGGGGGCCCCCTCTATGGCTACACCTTC	CAISDSAGGPLYGYTF
TRBV7-9	many	TRBD2	TRBJ2-1	TGTGCCAGCAGCTCGCCCTCCGGGACTAGCGGGGGGAGCTCCTACAATGAGCAGTTCTTC	CASSSPSGTSGGSSYNEQFF
TRBV19	NA	NA	TRBJ1-5	TGTGCCAGTAGCTGGGGACGGAGCTATAATCAGCCCCAGCATTTT	CASSWGRSYNQPQHF
TRBV12-5	many	NA	TRBJ2-2	TGTGCTAGTGGCTCAGGGGCGAAGGACGGGGAGCTGTTTTTT	CASGSGAKDGELFF
TRBV7-8	many	NA	TRBJ2-1	TGTGCCAGCAGCTTAGATGGTGAGCAGTTCTTC	CASSLDGEQFF
TRBV7-9	many	NA	TRBJ2-7	TGTGCCAGCAGCTTTTATACTACTTACGAGCAGTACTTC	CASSFYTTYEQYF
TRBV20-1	few	NA	TRBJ2-1	TGCAGTGGGGGAGGGGGCGGCATCTCCTACAATGAGCAGTTCTTC	CSGGGGGISYNEQFF